This TCR beta chain came from a study of blood T cell repertoires in COVID-19. Study information: In each case, the material was cDNA or gDNA derived from T cells, B-cell-depleted T cells, or PBMCs.

Each participant's cohort was designated according to participant-reported clinical history. A case of COVID-19 had been met by exposed participants within 2 weeks before study entry. V was clipped by 3 bases and J by 3 bases; unmatched bases: 9. The CDR3 sequence is 16 residues long. Germline assignment: CDR1 SGHNT and CDR2 YYREEE (reference sequence). Original methodology: Estimation of nucleated cell counts relied on the amplification of reference gene primers. Produced via immunoSEQ multiplex PCR; TCRdb's table is partial and in-frame only. The DNA gave D and trimming, while V, J and clone size come from that table. This table has around 400,000 clones, about 88% appearing once.

The sequence derives from a woman aged 18-29 years who had been exposed to COVID-19. V usage is TRBV5-4 and J usage is TRBJ1-2, with TRBD1 matching 9 bases. Material: PBMCs or T cells enriched from blood (not recorded which). This CDR3 is CASSWWDRVDDYGYTF. CDR3 nucleotide sequence: TGTGCCAGCAGCTGGTGGGACAGGGTGGACGACTATGGCTACACCTTC. Drawing the rest from reference TRBV5-4 and TRBJ1-2, the complete variable domain is ETGVTQSPTHLIKTRGQQVTLRCSSQSGHNTVSWYQQALGQGPQFIFQYYREEENGRGNFPPRFSGLQFPNYSSELNVNALELDDSALYLCASSWWDRVDDYGYTFGSGTRLTVV.